Below are 6 T cell receptor beta chains sequenced from a single sample in a study of beta chain features in type 1 diabetes (dated by TCRdb to between 2018 and 2020). Receptors were amplified or captured by the immunoSEQ multiplex PCR assay. The entire isolated RNA was reverse transcribed using the High Capacity cDNA Reverse Transcription Kit, and thus expressed TCRB transcripts were sequenced. As stored in TCRdb, this immuneACCESS dataset retains in-frame rearrangements with V and J assigned. A fraction of the clones does not appear; measured against another copy, unresolved V genes explain less than half of the discrepancy, and the remainder lacks a known reason. This sample holds about 360,000 clones; around 12% were observed only once. About 0.018% of the sample is taken by the ten largest. Source material: naive CD4+ T cells from blood. Interpreted using the paper, the cell subset or site label stands for: true naive CD4+ T cells. The receptors were gathered from a man younger than 30 in good health.

V and J are TRBV5-1 and TRBJ2-2; 14 bases are a match to TRBD2. This CDR3 contains 17 residues. After removal of 5 bases from V and 0 bases from J, the junction contained 3 bases not matched to a gene. Germline values: CDR1 SGHRS, CDR2 YFSETQ. This CDR3 reads CASSGLAGGPNTGELFF. CDR3 sequence (DNA): TGCGCCAGCAGTGGACTAGCGGGGGGACCGAACACCGGGGAGCTGTTTTTT.

A few counts support this clone. This sample also contains other DNA sequences that code for the same CDR3. The chain has TRBV5-1 and TRBJ2-1, with 8 positions matching TRBD2. The CDR3 covers 13 residues. J gave up 9 bases and V 0 bases, and 2 bases lay outside the gene matches. Germline V gives CDR1 SGHRS, CDR2 YFSETQ. This chain's CDR3 is CASSLERGGEQFF. The CDR3 DNA sequence: TGCGCCAGCAGCTTGGAACGGGGGGGTGAGCAGTTCTTC.

The chain carries TRBV7-9 and TRBJ1-4; 7 nucleotides line up with TRBD1. Germline V gene data show CDR1 as SEHNR and CDR2 as FQNEAQ (reference sequence). The CDR3 is 14 amino acids. V was clipped by 7 bases and J by 8 bases; unmatched bases: 10. The CDR3, as DNA: TGTGCCAGCAACCGGGAGGGGGCGTACGAAAAACTGTTTTTT. It yields the protein CASNREGAYEKLFF.

This sequence joins TRBV2 and TRBJ2-5; 9 nucleotides line up with TRBD2. Germline CDR1 SNHLY, CDR2 FYNNEI. The CDR3 spans 14 residues. Trimming cost V 3 bases and J 3 bases; bases outside gene matches: 2. CDR3 DNA sequence: TGTGCCAGCAGTGAGGTAGCGGGAGAAGAGACCCAGTACTTC. Its translation is CASSEVAGEETQYF.

The chain has TRBV30 and TRBJ2-3; D is unclear. V was shortened by 7 bases and J by 5 bases, with 13 bases between the two germline ends. The CDR3 is 12 residues long. Germline CDR1 reads GTSNPN; CDR2 reads SVGIG (reference sequence). The CDR3 nucleotides are TGTGCCTTAACTATGCACGTAGATACGCAGTATTTT. It translates to CALTMHVDTQYF.

The chain employs TRBV29-1 and TRBJ1-2; 9 bases match TRBD1. This CDR3 has 14 residues. Germline V gives CDR1 SQVTM, CDR2 ANQGSEA. The J segment lost 6 bases and the V segment lost 3 bases, leaving 8 bases of the junction unmatched. CDR3 coding DNA: TGCAGCGTTGAGGACAGGGGACAGATCGATGGCTACACCTTC. It translates to CSVEDRGQIDGYTF.